A selection of T cell receptor beta chains follows, all from one sample in a study of cytomegalovirus exposure and HLA in healthy donors. The table came from immunoSEQ multiplex PCR; TCRdb's copy has only in-frame clones and leaves some out. The sample shows 150,000 to 200,000 clones, roughly 84% of them seen only once. The specimen was PBMCs. The receptor source for this set is a man aged 18 to 30 in good health and CMV-seropositive. CDR3s leave out the opening cysteine and the closing phenylalanine or tryptophan. Each record gives: V gene, clone size, J gene, CDR3 protein. Only some rows state a clone size, as once, few, many or a class for expanded clones.

V gene: TRBV5-1
clone size: -
J gene: TRBJ2-1
CDR3 protein: ASSLEYPGNEQF

V gene: TRBV7-9
clone size: -
J gene: TRBJ1-1
CDR3 protein: ASGGTGRTEAF

V gene: TRBV28
clone size: -
J gene: TRBJ2-7
CDR3 protein: ASSRTVYEQY

V gene: TRBV27
clone size: -
J gene: TRBJ2-7
CDR3 protein: ASGRGTGVEYEQY

V gene: TRBV14
clone size: -
J gene: TRBJ2-1
CDR3 protein: ASSQESWAGSYNEQF

V gene: TRBV29-1
clone size: once
J gene: TRBJ2-5
CDR3 protein: SVDPGVDETQY

V gene: TRBV28
clone size: -
J gene: TRBJ2-7
CDR3 protein: ASRRSAGTSKKYEQY

V gene: TRBV9
clone size: -
J gene: TRBJ2-7
CDR3 protein: ASSPSLNTRSSYEQY

V gene: TRBV5-1
clone size: -
J gene: TRBJ1-2
CDR3 protein: ASSLARQGPSWGYT

V gene: TRBV27
clone size: -
J gene: TRBJ2-7
CDR3 protein: ASSLFWQGYEQY

V gene: TRBV6-5
clone size: -
J gene: TRBJ2-6
CDR3 protein: ASSPAGVGANVLT

V gene: TRBV29-1
clone size: -
J gene: TRBJ2-7
CDR3 protein: SVRLRDRGYEQY

V gene: TRBV4-1
clone size: -
J gene: TRBJ2-5
CDR3 protein: ASSQVLWETQY

V gene: TRBV19
clone size: -
J gene: TRBJ2-7
CDR3 protein: ASRLAGVGEQY

V gene: TRBV11-3
clone size: -
J gene: TRBJ2-3
CDR3 protein: ASSLDSSGTDTQY

V gene: TRBV9
clone size: -
J gene: TRBJ1-2
CDR3 protein: ASSGGDRGYGYT

V gene: TRBV11-3
clone size: -
J gene: TRBJ2-1
CDR3 protein: ASSQQSLSSYNEQF

V gene: TRBV6-6
clone size: -
J gene: TRBJ1-3
CDR3 protein: ASSLSGNTIY

V gene: TRBV15
clone size: once
J gene: TRBJ2-5
CDR3 protein: ATSRDPSGIGETQY

V gene: TRBV2
clone size: once
J gene: TRBJ2-1
CDR3 protein: ASSRVGTGPL

V gene: TRBV28
clone size: -
J gene: TRBJ2-2
CDR3 protein: ASTLDTSNTGELF

V gene: TRBV5-1
clone size: -
J gene: TRBJ2-7
CDR3 protein: ASSPGGGPYEQY

V gene: TRBV6-5
clone size: -
J gene: TRBJ1-2
CDR3 protein: ASSYSEGYFVGYT

V gene: TRBV29-1
clone size: -
J gene: TRBJ2-7
CDR3 protein: SAVRGKSSYEQY

V gene: TRBV27
clone size: -
J gene: TRBJ2-3
CDR3 protein: ASSLRLAGPDTQY

V gene: TRBV19
clone size: -
J gene: TRBJ2-7
CDR3 protein: ASSAAGTGAYEQY

V gene: TRBV27
clone size: -
J gene: TRBJ2-3
CDR3 protein: ASMTGGRGHTDTQY

V gene: TRBV13
clone size: -
J gene: TRBJ2-7
CDR3 protein: ASSSRQVPVEQY

V gene: TRBV9
clone size: -
J gene: TRBJ2-3
CDR3 protein: ASSPGLSTDTQY

V gene: TRBV28
clone size: once
J gene: TRBJ1-1
CDR3 protein: ASSLPGKMNTEAF

V gene: TRBV5-4
clone size: -
J gene: TRBJ2-5
CDR3 protein: ASSLGASGRVRETQY

V gene: TRBV6-1
clone size: -
J gene: TRBJ1-5
CDR3 protein: ASSLPSRGNQPQH

V gene: TRBV19
clone size: -
J gene: TRBJ2-1
CDR3 protein: ASSSPGSGSLSYNEQF

V gene: TRBV19
clone size: -
J gene: TRBJ2-7
CDR3 protein: ASSISTSGSYEQY

V gene: TRBV30
clone size: -
J gene: TRBJ2-3
CDR3 protein: AWDPTSTDTQY

V gene: TRBV2
clone size: few
J gene: TRBJ1-2
CDR3 protein: ATGTGNYGYT

V gene: TRBV23-1
clone size: -
J gene: TRBJ1-2
CDR3 protein: ASSQWFARGSYGYT

V gene: TRBV4-2
clone size: -
J gene: TRBJ2-2
CDR3 protein: ASSHGPGAGELF

V gene: TRBV10-2
clone size: -
J gene: TRBJ2-7
CDR3 protein: ASRGAGYEQY

V gene: TRBV5-1
clone size: -
J gene: TRBJ2-1
CDR3 protein: ASSLAPRGSLDNEQF

V gene: TRBV19
clone size: -
J gene: TRBJ2-3
CDR3 protein: ASRLSAGAADTQY

V gene: TRBV18
clone size: -
J gene: TRBJ2-7
CDR3 protein: ASSLTGTSAYEQY

V gene: TRBV2
clone size: -
J gene: TRBJ2-1
CDR3 protein: ASSDTLASSYNEQF

V gene: TRBV9
clone size: -
J gene: TRBJ2-1
CDR3 protein: ASSVGASGRSDFNEQF

V gene: TRBV5-8
clone size: -
J gene: TRBJ2-7
CDR3 protein: ASRPPQRVRTYEQY

V gene: TRBV5-4
clone size: -
J gene: TRBJ2-7
CDR3 protein: ASSLGSPSSYEQY

V gene: TRBV25-1
clone size: -
J gene: TRBJ1-2
CDR3 protein: ASSEEWGGGYT

V gene: TRBV5-1
clone size: -
J gene: TRBJ1-2
CDR3 protein: ASSDDTGWAYGYT

V gene: TRBV28
clone size: -
J gene: TRBJ1-2
CDR3 protein: ASSLGSGQGVVGYT

V gene: TRBV7-9
clone size: few
J gene: TRBJ1-3
CDR3 protein: ASSSDSRSGNTIY

V gene: TRBV7-2
clone size: -
J gene: TRBJ2-1
CDR3 protein: ASSFRSEQF

V gene: TRBV28
clone size: -
J gene: TRBJ2-4
CDR3 protein: ASSSGTVANIQY

V gene: TRBV4-1
clone size: -
J gene: TRBJ2-3
CDR3 protein: ASSQDLGTFSTDTQY